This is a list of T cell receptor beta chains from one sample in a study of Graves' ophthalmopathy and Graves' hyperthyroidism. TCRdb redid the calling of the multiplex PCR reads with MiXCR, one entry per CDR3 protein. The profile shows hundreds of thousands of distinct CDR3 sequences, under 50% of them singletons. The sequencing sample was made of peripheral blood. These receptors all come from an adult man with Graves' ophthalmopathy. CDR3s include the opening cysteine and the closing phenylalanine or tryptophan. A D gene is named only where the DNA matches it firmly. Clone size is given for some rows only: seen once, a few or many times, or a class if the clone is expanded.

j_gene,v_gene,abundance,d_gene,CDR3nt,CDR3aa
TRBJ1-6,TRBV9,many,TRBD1,TGTGCCAGCAGCGAAAAACCGACAGGGGCGAATAATTCACCCCTCCACTTT,CASSEKPTGANNSPLHF
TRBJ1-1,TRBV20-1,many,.,TGCAGTGCTAGAGTCGGGGTAATAGCTTTCTTT,CSARVGVIAFF
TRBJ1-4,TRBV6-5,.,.,TGTGCCAGCAGGCAAACAGGTCCTCATAATGAAAAACTGTTTTTT,CASRQTGPHNEKLFF
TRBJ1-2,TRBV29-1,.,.,TGCAGCGTGGCCCGGGGCTTAAACTATGGCTACACCTTC,CSVARGLNYGYTF
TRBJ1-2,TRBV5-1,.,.,TGCGCCAGCAGCTTGCCAGCATTTGGCCAGTTAGGTTACGGCTACACCTTC,CASSLPAFGQLGYGYTF
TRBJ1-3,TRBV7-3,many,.,TGTGCCAGCAGCTTAAACGCTGGAAACACCATATATTTT,CASSLNAGNTIYF
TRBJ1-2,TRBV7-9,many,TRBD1,TGTGCCAGCAGCTCCTCCGACAGGGCTGGCTATGGCTACACCTTC,CASSSSDRAGYGYTF
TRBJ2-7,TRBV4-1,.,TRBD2,TGCGCCAGCAGCCAGACAGGACTAGCGGGAGTCCACGAGCAGTACTTC,CASSQTGLAGVHEQYF
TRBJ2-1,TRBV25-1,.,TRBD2,TGTGCCAGCAATCCCGGGACCACTAGCGGGAGGGCCGAATGGTACAATGAGCAGTTCTTC,CASNPGTTSGRAEWYNEQFF
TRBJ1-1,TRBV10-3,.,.,TGTGCCATCAGTGGAGGGGGGGGTGGTGGTTTCTTT,CAISGGGGGGFF
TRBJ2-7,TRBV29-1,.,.,TGCAGCTTGGAAGGCTACGAGCAGTACTTC,CSLEGYEQYF
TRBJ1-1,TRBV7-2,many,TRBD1,TGTGCCAGCAGGGCTGGACAGGAAGGCGTCACTGAAGCTTTCTTT,CASRAGQEGVTEAFF
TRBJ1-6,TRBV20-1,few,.,TGCAGTGCGAGAGATTCCGGGAATAATTCACCCCTCCACTTT,CSARDSGNNSPLHF
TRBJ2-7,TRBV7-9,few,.,TGCGCCAGCAGCCAAGAATGGGCTAGCCCTGGCTACGAGCAGTACTTC,CASSQEWASPGYEQYF
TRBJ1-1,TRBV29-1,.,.,TGCAGCCAAGTCATACGGGTCACTGAAGCTTTCTTT,CSQVIRVTEAFF
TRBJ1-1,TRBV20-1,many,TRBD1,TGCAGTGCTAGAGACAGGGGGCTGAGGAACACTGAAGCTTTCTTT,CSARDRGLRNTEAFF
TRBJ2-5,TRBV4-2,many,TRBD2,TGTGCCAGCAGCCAAGAAATGGCTCTAGCGGGTACTGTTGCCCAGTACTTC,CASSQEMALAGTVAQYF
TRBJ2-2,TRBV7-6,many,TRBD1,TGTGCCAGCAAGGGACAGGGCGATAGGACCGGGGAGCTGTTTTTT,CASKGQGDRTGELFF
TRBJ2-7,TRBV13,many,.,TGTGCCAGCAGCTCACGGGACATCCAAACCTACGAGCAGTACTTC,CASSSRDIQTYEQYF
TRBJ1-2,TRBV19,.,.,TGTGCCAGCAGCCAGGTGACAGGAAATGGCTACACCTTC,CASSQVTGNGYTF
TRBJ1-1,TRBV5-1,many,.,TGCGCCAGCAGCGTGTACCCTGGGGGCACTGAAGCTTTCTTT,CASSVYPGGTEAFF
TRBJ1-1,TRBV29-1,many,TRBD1,TGCAGCGGCATGCGTGGGACAGGCTTCGTGAACACTGAAGCTTTCTTT,CSGMRGTGFVNTEAFF
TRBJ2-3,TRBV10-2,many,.,TGCGCCAGCAGTGAGGCGGCAGATACGCAGTATTTT,CASSEAADTQYF
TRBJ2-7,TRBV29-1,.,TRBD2,TGCAGCGCCACCGCGGGAGACGAGCAGTACTTC,CSATAGDEQYF
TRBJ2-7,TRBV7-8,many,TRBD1,TGTGCCAGCGCCAAATACCGGGACAGGGCCTACGAGCAGTACTTC,CASAKYRDRAYEQYF
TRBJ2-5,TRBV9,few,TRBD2,TGTGCCAGCAGCCCGACTAGCGGGGGGACAAATCAAGAGACCCAGTACTTC,CASSPTSGGTNQETQYF
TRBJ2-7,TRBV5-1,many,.,TGCGCCAGCAGCTTGGTGGGGGGCCTCTCCTACGAGCAGTACTTC,CASSLVGGLSYEQYF
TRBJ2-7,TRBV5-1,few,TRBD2,TGCGCCAGCAGCCCCTCCGAGCGGGGGGAAACCTACGAGCAGTACTTC,CASSPSERGETYEQYF
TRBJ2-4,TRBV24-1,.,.,TGTGCCAGCAGCGTAGGGGCCAAAAACATTCAGTACTTC,CASSVGAKNIQYF
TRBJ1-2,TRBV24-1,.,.,TGTGCCACCAGTGCTAGAGAGGCAGGGGTACACGATTATGGCTACACCTTC,CATSAREAGVHDYGYTF
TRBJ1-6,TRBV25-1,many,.,TGTGCCAGCAGTGAAAATAGCGGTTCACCCCTCCACTTT,CASSENSGSPLHF
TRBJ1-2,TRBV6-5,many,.,TGTGCCAGCAGTTACTCGAGTAACTATGGCTACACCTTC,CASSYSSNYGYTF
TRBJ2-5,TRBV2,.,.,TGTGCCAGCAGTGAATTGGCCAACACCGGGGAGACCCAGTACTTC,CASSELANTGETQYF
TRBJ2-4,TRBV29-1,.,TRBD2,TGCAGCTGTACCGGACTAGCGGGAACGGAAAACATTCAGTACTTC,CSCTGLAGTENIQYF